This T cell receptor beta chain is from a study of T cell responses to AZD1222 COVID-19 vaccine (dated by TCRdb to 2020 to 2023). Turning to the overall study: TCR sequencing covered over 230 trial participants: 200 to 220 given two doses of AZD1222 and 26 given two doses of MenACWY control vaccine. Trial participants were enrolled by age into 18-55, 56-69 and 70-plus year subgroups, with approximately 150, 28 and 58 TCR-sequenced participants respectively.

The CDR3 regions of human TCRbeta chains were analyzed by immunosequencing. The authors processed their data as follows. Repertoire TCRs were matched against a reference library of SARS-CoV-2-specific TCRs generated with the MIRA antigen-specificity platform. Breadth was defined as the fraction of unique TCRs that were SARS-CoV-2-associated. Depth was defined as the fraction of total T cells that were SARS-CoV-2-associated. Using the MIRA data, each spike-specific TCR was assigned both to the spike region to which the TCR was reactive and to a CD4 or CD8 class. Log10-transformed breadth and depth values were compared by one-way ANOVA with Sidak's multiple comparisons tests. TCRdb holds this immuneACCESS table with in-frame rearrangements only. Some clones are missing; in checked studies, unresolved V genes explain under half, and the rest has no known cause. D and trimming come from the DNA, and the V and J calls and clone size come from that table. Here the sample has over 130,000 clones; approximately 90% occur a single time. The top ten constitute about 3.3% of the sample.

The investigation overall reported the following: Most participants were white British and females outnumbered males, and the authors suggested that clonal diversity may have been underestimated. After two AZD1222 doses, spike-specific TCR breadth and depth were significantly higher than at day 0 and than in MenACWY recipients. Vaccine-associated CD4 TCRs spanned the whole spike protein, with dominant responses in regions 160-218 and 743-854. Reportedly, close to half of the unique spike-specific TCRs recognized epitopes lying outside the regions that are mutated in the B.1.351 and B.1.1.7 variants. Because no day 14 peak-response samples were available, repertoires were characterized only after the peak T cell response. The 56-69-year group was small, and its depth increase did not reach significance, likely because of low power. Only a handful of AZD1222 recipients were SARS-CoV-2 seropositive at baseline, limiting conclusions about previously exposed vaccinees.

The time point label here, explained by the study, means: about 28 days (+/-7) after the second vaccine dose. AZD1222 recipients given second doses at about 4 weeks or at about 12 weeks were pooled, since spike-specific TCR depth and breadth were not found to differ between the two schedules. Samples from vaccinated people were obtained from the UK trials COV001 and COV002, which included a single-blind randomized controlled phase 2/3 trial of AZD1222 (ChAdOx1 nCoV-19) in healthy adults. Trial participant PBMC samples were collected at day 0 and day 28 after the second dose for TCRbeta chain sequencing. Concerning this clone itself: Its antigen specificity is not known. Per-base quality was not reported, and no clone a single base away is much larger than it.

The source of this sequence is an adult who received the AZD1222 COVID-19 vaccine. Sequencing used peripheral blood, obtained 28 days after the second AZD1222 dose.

The CDR3: CASSGGQAIYNEQFF. The bases read TGTGCCAGCTCAGGGGGACAGGCAATCTACAATGAGCAGTTCTTC. The chain couples TRBV18 to TRBJ2-1, with 8 bases matching TRBD1. The CDR3 runs 15 amino acids, cysteine and phenylalanine included. Of the read, only the CDR3 DNA is kept; its 45 bases are in frame from base 1. CDR1 KGHSH and CDR2 LQKENI are derived from the germline V gene. V lost 5 bases and J lost 3 bases, and the count of bases not matched to a germline gene is 6.